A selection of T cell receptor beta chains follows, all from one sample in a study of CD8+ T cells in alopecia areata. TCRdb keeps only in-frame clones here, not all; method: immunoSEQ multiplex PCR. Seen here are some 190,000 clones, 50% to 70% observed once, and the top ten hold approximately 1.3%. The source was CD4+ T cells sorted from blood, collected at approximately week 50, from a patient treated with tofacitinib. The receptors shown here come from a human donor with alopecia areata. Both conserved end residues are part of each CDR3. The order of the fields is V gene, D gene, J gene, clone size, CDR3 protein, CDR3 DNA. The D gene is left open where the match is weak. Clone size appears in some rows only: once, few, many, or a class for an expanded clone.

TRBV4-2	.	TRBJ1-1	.	CASSQVKAGTEAFF	TGTGCCAGCAGCCAAGTAAAGGCCGGCACTGAAGCTTTCTTT
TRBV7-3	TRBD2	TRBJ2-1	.	CASSPGLADLQFF	TGTGCCAGCAGCCCCGGACTAGCGGACTTACAGTTCTTC
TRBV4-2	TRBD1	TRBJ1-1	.	CASSRTGNEEAFF	TGTGCCAGCAGCCGGACAGGGAACGAAGAAGCTTTCTTT
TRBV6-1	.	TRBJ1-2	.	CASVTHYGYTF	TGTGCCAGCGTGACTCACTATGGCTACACCTTC
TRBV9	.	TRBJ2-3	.	CASSGPGPVLYF	TGTGCCAGCAGCGGGCCGGGCCCAGTGTTGTATTTT
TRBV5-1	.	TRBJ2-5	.	CASSLVVSGETQYF	TGCGCCAGCAGCTTGGTGGTAAGCGGAGAGACCCAGTACTTC
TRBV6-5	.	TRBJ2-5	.	CASSYFVGQETQYF	TGTGCCAGCAGTTACTTCGTGGGTCAAGAGACCCAGTACTTC
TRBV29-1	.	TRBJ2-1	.	CSGDKYNEQFF	TGCAGCGGAGACAAGTACAATGAGCAGTTCTTC
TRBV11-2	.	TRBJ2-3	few	CASSSLRGLPTDTQYF	TGTGCCAGCAGTTCATTGAGAGGCCTCCCGACAGATACGCAGTATTTT
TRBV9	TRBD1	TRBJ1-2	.	CASSPRQGDYGYTF	TGTGCCAGCAGCCCCAGACAGGGGGACTATGGCTACACCTTC
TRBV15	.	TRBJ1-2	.	CATSRDPGDSRYGYTF	TGTGCCACCAGCAGAGATCCGGGGGACTCCAGATATGGCTACACCTTC
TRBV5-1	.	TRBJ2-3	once	CASSQGLRSDTQYF	TGCGCCAGCAGCCAAGGGCTCCGGTCAGATACGCAGTATTTT
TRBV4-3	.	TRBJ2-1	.	CASSQVQESEQFF	TGCGCCAGCAGCCAAGTTCAGGAGTCTGAGCAGTTCTTC
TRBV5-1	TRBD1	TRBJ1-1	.	CASSLQGAFTEAFF	TGCGCCAGCAGCTTACAGGGGGCGTTCACTGAAGCTTTCTTT
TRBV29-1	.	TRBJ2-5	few	CSVDFPAEWTQYF	TGCAGCGTTGATTTTCCTGCTGAATGGACCCAGTACTTC
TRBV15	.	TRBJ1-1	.	CATSSRRWTDWNTEAFF	TGTGCCACCAGCAGTCGACGTTGGACAGATTGGAACACTGAAGCTTTCTTT
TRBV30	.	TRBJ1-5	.	CAWSAGGGNQPQHF	TGTGCCTGGAGTGCGGGGGGTGGCAATCAGCCCCAGCATTTT
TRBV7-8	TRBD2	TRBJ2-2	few	CASSSVTSGNTGELFF	TGTGCCAGCAGCTCGGTCACTAGCGGGAACACCGGGGAGCTGTTTTTT
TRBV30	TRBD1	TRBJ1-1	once	CAWNRDSMNTEAFF	TGTGCCTGGAACCGGGACAGCATGAACACTGAAGCTTTCTTT
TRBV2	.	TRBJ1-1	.	CASMDRKMNTEAFF	TGTGCCAGCATGGACAGAAAAATGAACACTGAAGCTTTCTTT
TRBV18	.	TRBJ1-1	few	CASSTNSFNTEAFF	TGTGCCAGCTCAACGAACAGTTTTAACACTGAAGCTTTCTTT
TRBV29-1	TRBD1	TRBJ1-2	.	CSVGQGVGGYGYTF	TGCAGCGTGGGACAGGGGGTAGGCGGCTATGGCTACACCTTC
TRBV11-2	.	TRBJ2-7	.	CASSLGSFITYEQYF	TGTGCCAGCAGCTTAGGGAGTTTTATCACCTACGAGCAGTACTTC
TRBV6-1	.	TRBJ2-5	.	CASSPAGVTQYF	TGTGCCAGCAGCCCGGCCGGGGTGACCCAGTACTTC
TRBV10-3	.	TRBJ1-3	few	CAISAAGAWESSSGNTIYF	TGTGCCATCAGTGCAGCAGGGGCCTGGGAATCCAGCTCTGGAAACACCATATATTTT
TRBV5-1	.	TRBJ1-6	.	CASSLDLVASPLHF	TGCGCCAGCAGCTTGGATCTCGTCGCCTCACCCCTCCACTTT
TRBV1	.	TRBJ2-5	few	CTSSQSQGAGETQYF	TGCACCAGCAGCCAAAGCCAGGGGGCGGGGGAGACCCAGTACTTC
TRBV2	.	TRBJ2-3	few	CASRSTDTQYF	TGTGCCAGCAGGAGCACAGATACGCAGTATTTT
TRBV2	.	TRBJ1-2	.	CASSDGFVVGYTF	TGTGCCAGCAGTGACGGATTCGTGGTTGGCTACACCTTC
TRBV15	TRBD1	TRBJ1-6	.	CATSRGGQGYSPLHF	TGTGCCACCAGCAGGGGCGGACAGGGTTACTCACCCCTCCACTTT
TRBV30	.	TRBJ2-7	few	CAWTRDSGTRSYEQYF	TGTGCCTGGACAAGAGATTCCGGGACCCGAAGCTACGAGCAGTACTTC
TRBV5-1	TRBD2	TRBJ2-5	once	CASSLVASGPQETQYF	TGCGCCAGCAGCTTGGTGGCTAGCGGGCCGCAAGAGACCCAGTACTTC
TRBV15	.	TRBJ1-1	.	CATGDFGYSEAFF	TGTGCCACCGGGGATTTCGGATACTCTGAAGCTTTCTTT
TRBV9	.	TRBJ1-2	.	CASKDNYGYTF	TGTGCCAGCAAGGACAACTATGGCTACACCTTC
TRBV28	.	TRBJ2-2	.	CASSLFTGELFF	TGTGCCAGCAGTTTGTTTACCGGGGAGCTGTTTTTT
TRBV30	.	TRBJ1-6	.	CAWSGAGTNSPLHF	TGTGCCTGGAGTGGGGCAGGGACAAATTCACCCCTCCACTTT
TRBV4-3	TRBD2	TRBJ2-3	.	CASSQDISGGITDTQYF	TGCGCCAGCAGCCAAGATATTAGCGGGGGGATCACAGATACGCAGTATTTT
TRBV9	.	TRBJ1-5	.	CASSVSGDQPQHF	TGTGCCAGCAGCGTATCGGGGGACCAGCCCCAGCATTTT
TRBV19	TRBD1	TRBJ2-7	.	CASSLDGQGPQYF	TGTGCCAGTAGTTTGGACGGACAGGGGCCGCAGTACTTC
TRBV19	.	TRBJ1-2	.	CASSIAGIAGYTF	TGTGCCAGTAGTATTGCAGGAATTGCTGGCTACACCTTC
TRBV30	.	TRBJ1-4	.	CAWDFRGGEKLFF	TGTGCCTGGGATTTCAGGGGCGGTGAAAAACTGTTTTTT